The subject of this entry is one T cell receptor (beta chain). As yet, its antigen is unknown. CDR1 and CDR2 from the germline V gene are SGDLS and YYNGEE. V was pared by 0 bases and J by 3 bases, with 11 bases between. CDR3 length: 15 amino acids. Amplification used 60 Vbeta primers and 13 Jbeta primers. Clones were sequenced by immunoSEQ multiplex PCR, and TCRdb holds only the in-frame ones, with some missing. This table lists around 150,000 clones. These data belong to a study of cytomegalovirus exposure and HLA in healthy donors. Overall study context: Caucasian-associated ancestry cluster membership applied to 75% to 85% of 398 genotyped donors. The study's findings and limits: Most TCR sequences were rare, but some public TCRs occurred in many donors. There were a few CMV-associated chains whose specificity for CMV antigens was confirmed in vitro.

This TCR was sampled from a woman aged 55-70 years in good health and CMV-seronegative. Sequences were obtained from PBMCs. The J gene is TRBJ2-3, the V gene TRBV9, with D perhaps TRBD2 (6 bases). The CDR3 here is CASSVVEGRTDTQYF. CDR3 sequence (DNA): TGTGCCAGCAGCGTAGTGGAGGGAAGGACAGATACGCAGTATTTT.